A selection of T cell receptor beta chains follows, all from one sample in a study of T cell responses to AZD1222 COVID-19 vaccine. Using immunoSEQ multiplex PCR, the repertoire was profiled, and TCRdb retains in-frame clones only, with some absent. The repertoire holds fewer than 55,000 clones, about 90% seen once, with approximately 35% in the top ten. The sample was peripheral blood, taken 28 days after the second AZD1222 dose. The receptors come from an adult who received the AZD1222 COVID-19 vaccine. The CDR3 runs from the conserved cysteine through the conserved F or W. D genes are given only for firm matches. Part of the rows lack a size; the others show once, few, many or a class for expanded clones.

size | J | V | D | DNA | CDR3
- | TRBJ2-3 | TRBV20-1 | - | TGCAGTGCTAGAGGGGGACGGACGCAGTATTTT | CSARGGRTQYF
- | TRBJ2-2 | TRBV5-1 | - | TGCGCCAGCAGCTTTCAAGAAGGTAGGGCGTCGGGGGAGCTGTTTTTT | CASSFQEGRASGELFF
once | TRBJ1-5 | TRBV28 | - | TGTGCCAGCAGTTTATCGGGGGGGCTAATTCAGCCCCAGCATTTT | CASSLSGGLIQPQHF
- | TRBJ1-1 | TRBV4-3 | - | TGCGCCAGCAGCCACAGGGGCAGGACTGAAGCTTTCTTT | CASSHRGRTEAFF
- | TRBJ2-1 | TRBV5-5 | - | TGTGCCAGCAGCTTGGAAGGGACCGCCTACAATGAGCAGTTCTTC | CASSLEGTAYNEQFF
- | TRBJ1-5 | TRBV14 | - | TGTGCCAGCAGCCCCACTGCAGGCAATCAGCCCCAGCATTTT | CASSPTAGNQPQHF
- | TRBJ2-1 | TRBV6-4 | - | TGTGCCAGCAGTTTACGACAGGGCGGGGGTGAGCAGTTCTTC | CASSLRQGGGEQFF
- | TRBJ1-6 | TRBV10-1 | - | TGCGCCAGCAGTGAGTCGGTGGGGGGATCACCCCTCCACTTT | CASSESVGGSPLHF
- | TRBJ1-5 | TRBV24-1 | - | TGTGCCACCAGTGATTTCCCAGACCACAGGGATCAGCCCCAGCATTTT | CATSDFPDHRDQPQHF
- | TRBJ1-2 | TRBV6-5 | - | TGTGCCAGCACCACCAGCTGGGGGGCTAACTATGGCTACACCTTC | CASTTSWGANYGYTF
- | TRBJ1-2 | TRBV3-1/TRBV3-2 | TRBD1 | TGTGCCAGCAGCCTCGACAGGGGTGTCTATGGCTACACCTTC | CASSLDRGVYGYTF
- | TRBJ2-1 | TRBV7-6 | TRBD2 | TGTGCCAGCAGCCCCGGACTAGCGGGGGGGCACGAGCAGTTCTTC | CASSPGLAGGHEQFF
- | TRBJ2-5 | TRBV7-8 | TRBD2 | TGTGCCAGCAGCCTGACTAGCGGGGGTTTGGAGACCCAGTACTTC | CASSLTSGGLETQYF
once | TRBJ2-7 | TRBV7-6 | TRBD2 | TGTGCCAGCAGCTTAGGTCCCCGGGAGGCAGCCGGCGAGCAGTACTTC | CASSLGPREAAGEQYF
- | TRBJ1-4 | TRBV19 | - | TGTGCCAGTAATAGACAGGCAACTAATGAAAAACTGTTTTTT | CASNRQATNEKLFF
- | TRBJ1-4 | TRBV9 | - | TGTGCCAGCAGCGAGGAGGGGCGATATAATGAAAAACTGTTTTTT | CASSEEGRYNEKLFF
- | TRBJ1-2 | TRBV4-2 | TRBD1 | TGTGCCAGCAGCCAGTTTACAGGGGCTGAGATGAGCTATGGCTACACCTTC | CASSQFTGAEMSYGYTF